This T cell receptor beta chain was captured by sequencing in a study of T cells in Graves' hyperthyroidism and ophthalmopathy. Findings of the study overall: The model anticipated ophthalmopathy a median about six months pre-onset.

Many counts were recorded for this clonotype. Its antigen is still unknown. V lost 5 bases and J lost 9, with 8 bases in between. The CDR3 totals 12 residues. CDR1 SEHNR and CDR2 FQNEAQ come from the germline V gene (reference sequence). RNA transcripts yielded amplified TCR beta CDR3 regions. A set of HTBI primers served as the primers for a first-round RT-PCR of the TCR CDR3. TCRdb fed the multiplex PCR reads into MiXCR, producing one record per CDR3 protein. In the table there are around 610,000 distinct CDR3 sequences, approximately 15% of which are singletons. Ophthalmopathy cases scored 3 or more on the Clinical Activity Score and 4 or more on NOSPECS grade, with duration below 3 months. Not enrolled were patients with uncontrolled infection, other autoimmune disease, pregnancy or lactation.

The genes are TRBV7-9 and TRBJ1-6, with D possibly being TRBD1 (5 bases). The sequence was collected from a woman in her thirties or forties with Graves' ophthalmopathy. The sequencing sample was made of blood. In DNA, the CDR3 is TGTGCCAGCAGCGTCGGGGCTTCACCCCTCCACTTT. Translated: CASSVGASPLHF.